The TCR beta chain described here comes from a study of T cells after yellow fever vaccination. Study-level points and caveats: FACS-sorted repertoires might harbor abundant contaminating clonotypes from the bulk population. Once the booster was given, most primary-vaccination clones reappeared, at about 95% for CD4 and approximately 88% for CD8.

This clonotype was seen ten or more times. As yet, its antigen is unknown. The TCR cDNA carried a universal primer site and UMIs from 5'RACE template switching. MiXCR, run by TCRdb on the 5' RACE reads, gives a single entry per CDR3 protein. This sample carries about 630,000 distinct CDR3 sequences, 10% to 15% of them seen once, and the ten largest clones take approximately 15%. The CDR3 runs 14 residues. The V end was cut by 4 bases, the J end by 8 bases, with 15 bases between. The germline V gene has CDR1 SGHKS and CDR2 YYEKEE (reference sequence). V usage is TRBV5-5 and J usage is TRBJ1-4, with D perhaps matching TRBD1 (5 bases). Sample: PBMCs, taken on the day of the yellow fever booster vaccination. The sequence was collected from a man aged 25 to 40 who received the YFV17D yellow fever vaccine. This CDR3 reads CASSPSGRGEKLFF. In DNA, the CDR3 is TGTGCCAGCAGCCCATCAGGGAGGGGAGAAAAACTGTTTTTT. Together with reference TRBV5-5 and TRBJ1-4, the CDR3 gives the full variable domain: DAGVTQSPTHLIKTRGQQVTLRCSPISGHKSVSWYQQVLGQGPQFIFQYYEKEERGRGNFPDRFSARQFPNYSSELNVNALLLGDSALYLCASSPSGRGEKLFFGSGTQLSVL.